These 10 T cell receptor beta chains share one sample of origin, sequenced in a study of blood T cells in healthy people across ages (dated by TCRdb to between 2015 and 2016). Library preparation used 5' RACE. The instrument was an Illumina HiSeq 2500. A second PCR of about 7 to 12 cycles was run with a J-beta primer mix and a sample-barcoded 5' primer. TCRdb handled the public reads itself, with Q25 trimming in fastp and clone calling in MiXCR, and kept productive beta chains. Duplicate CDR3 protein sequences are folded into a single record with the most common DNA and genes. The sample table lists about 1.8 million distinct CDR3 sequences, approximately 50% of them with a count of one. Around 2.1% of the sample goes to the ten largest clones. Sequenced sample: blood. These receptors all stem from a woman aged 40 to 49 in good health.

This clonotype was counted only a few times. The rearrangement joins TRBV7-2 to TRBJ2-1, with D perhaps matching TRBD1 (6 bases). Germline values: CDR1 SGHTA, CDR2 FQGNSA. Trimming pared 3 bases from V and 6 bases from J, leaving 15 bases between. The CDR3 runs 15 residues. Here the CDR3 DNA reads TGTGCCAGCAGCTTGGACAGTCTCCCCTCCAATGAGCAGTTCTTC. It specifies CASSLDSLPSNEQFF.

The CDR3 coding sequence is TGTGCCAGCTCACCGCGGCAGGGATTTTTAGGCTACACCTTC. Its protein product is CASSPRQGFLGYTF. The gene calls are TRBV18 and TRBJ1-2; D possibly corresponds to TRBD1 (5 bases). The CDR3 is 14 residues long. Trimming removed 3 bases at V and 8 bases at J, with 16 bases between. CDR1 is KGHSH and CDR2 is LQKENI in the germline V gene.

The genes are TRBV5-1 and TRBJ2-7; 9 bases match TRBD1. The germline gives CDR1 SGHRS, CDR2 YFSETQ. The CDR3 has 16 residues. V dropped 2 bases and J dropped 6; count of bases not matched to a gene: 12. CDR3 in amino acids: CASSLRAGTGSGEQYF. CDR3 nucleotides: TGCGCCAGCAGCTTACGCGCCGGGACAGGGAGCGGCGAGCAGTACTTC.

The chain carries TRBV27 and TRBJ1-1; 9 bases match TRBD1. Germline-derived CDR1 and CDR2 are MNHEY and SMNVEV (reference sequence). The CDR3 totals 15 residues. V shed 6 bases, J shed 3 bases, and the junction held 8 bases outside the gene matches. For the CDR3, the DNA is TGTGCCAGCAGGTCGACAGGGGGGGGATACACTGAAGCTTTCTTT. Its translation is CASRSTGGGYTEAFF.

This chain connects TRBV27 to TRBJ2-2; no clear D. Between the trimmed V and J ends, which lost 7 bases and 5 bases, there was a span of 14 bases. The CDR3 covers 14 residues. CDR1 and CDR2 from the germline V gene are MNHEY and SMNVEV (reference sequence). Here the CDR3 DNA reads TGTGCCAGCACCAAGACATCTAGGACCGGGGAGCTGTTTTTT. Translation gives CASTKTSRTGELFF.

V usage is TRBV27 and J usage is TRBJ2-1; D might be TRBD2 (6 bases). This CDR3 is 16 amino acids long. Between the trimmed V and J ends, which lost 7 bases and 0 bases, there was a span of 16 bases. Germline V gives CDR1 MNHEY, CDR2 SMNVEV (reference sequence). For the CDR3, the DNA is TGTGCCAGCACCGCGGGAACAGGTTACTCCTACAATGAGCAGTTCTTC. Protein sequence: CASTAGTGYSYNEQFF.

The V and J genes are TRBV10-1 and TRBJ2-1; maybe TRBD1 (6 bases). V gave up 2 bases and J gave up 3 bases, with 14 bases separating them. The germline CDR1 and CDR2 sequences are WNHNN and SYGVQD (reference sequence). CDR3 length: 16 amino acids. The CDR3 region is CASSEGHGQLYNEQFF. The CDR3 region has the DNA TGCGCCAGCAGTGAGGGACACGGACAGCTCTACAATGAGCAGTTCTTC.

The chain is built from TRBV6-5 and TRBJ1-4; D may be TRBD1 (5 bases). This CDR3 contains 15 residues. Trimming cost V 6 bases and J 4 bases, with 15 bases left between them. Germline CDR1 reads MNHEY; CDR2 reads SVGAGI. CDR3 DNA sequence: TGTGCCAGCAGATGGACTGGGACGGGTAATGAAAAACTGTTTTTT. This codes for CASRWTGTGNEKLFF.

This chain links TRBV7-2 with TRBJ1-5; 10 nucleotides line up with TRBD1. Germline CDR1 SGHTA, CDR2 FQGNSA. V lost 4 bases and J lost 1; bases outside the gene matches: 10. CDR3 size: 18 residues. CDR3 in DNA: TGTGCCAGCAGCTCCTGGGGACAGGGGACAGTAAGCAATCAGCCCCAGCATTTT. This encodes CASSSWGQGTVSNQPQHF.

In its sample, this clonotype was seen a few times. The rearrangement links TRBV11-1 to TRBJ2-1, with D maybe TRBD2 (6 bases). The tail of the sequence fits TRBJ2-7 better, so the J call may be wrong. CDR1 and CDR2 from the germline V gene are SGHAT and FQDESV (reference sequence). This CDR3 is 14 amino acids long. CDR3 bases: TGTGCCAGCGGCGGGGTCCCTTCCTACAATGAGCAGTACTTC. It yields the protein CASGGVPSYNEQYF.